This T cell receptor (beta chain) was sequenced for a study of PD-1 blockade in classical Hodgkin lymphoma. Using immunoSEQ multiplex PCR, the repertoire was profiled, and TCRdb retains in-frame clones only, with some absent. The sample has 9,500 to 14,000 clones, more than 75% seen once. Brentuximab vedotin exposure varied among the patients, all of whom had relapsed after autologous stem cell transplantation. Best responses included complete response and partial response; otherwise, the best response was progressive disease. Germline CDR1 LNHDA, CDR2 SQIVND (reference sequence). The CDR3 is made up of 18 amino acids. Trimming shortened V by 7 bases and J by 3 bases, and 24 bases separated the two germline ends.

The J gene is TRBJ2-2, the V gene TRBV19, with a tentative D call TRBD2 (5 bases). The sample consisted of peripheral blood mononuclear cells (PBMCs), taken at baseline. The sequence derives from a human donor with classical Hodgkin lymphoma. Written as DNA, the CDR3 is TGTGCCAGTAAAGATTTAGCGTTGAGCGAGTGGGACACCGGGGAGCTGTTTTTT. It translates to CASKDLALSEWDTGELFF. The variable domain in full, completed from reference TRBV19 and TRBJ2-2, reads DGGITQSPKYLFRKEGQNVTLSCEQNLNHDAMYWYRQDPGQGLRLIYYSQIVNDFQKGDIAEGYSVSREKKESFPLTVTSAQKNPTAFYLCASKDLALSEWDTGELFFGEGSRLTVL.